This T cell receptor beta chain comes out of a study of T cells in localized non-small cell lung cancer. Study-level findings and limits: Across samples, adjacent lung featured a median around 55 of the top 100 tumor clones. Sequencing was restricted to one tumor region; therefore, heterogeneity remains possible. In the blood, greater T cell density corresponded to longer overall survival. Exceeding tumor, uninvolved adjacent lung had the highest T cell clonality.

Germline V gene data show CDR1 as SGHRS and CDR2 as YFSETQ. V lost 0 bases and J 5 bases, leaving 17 bases between the germline ends. The CDR3 is 16 residues long. Points on this clone: Antigen: not known.

Profiled with immunoSEQ multiplex PCR; TCRdb holds only in-frame clones, not every one. The data show 15,000 to 20,000 clones, about 89% seen once. The chain couples TRBV5-1 to TRBJ2-5; D tentatively fits TRBD1 or TRBD2 (6 bases each). The sequences come from peripheral blood, collected before any cancer treatment. The origin of this receptor is a male donor at least 60 years old with stage II squamous cell lung carcinoma. CDR3 residues: CASSLGGPGAGETQYF. The CDR3 coding sequence is TGCGCCAGCAGCTTGGGAGGACCGGGGGCCGGGGAGACCCAGTACTTC.